One sample yielded the 20 T cell receptor beta chains listed below, sequenced in a study of cytomegalovirus exposure and HLA in healthy donors. The primer mix had 60 Vbeta and 13 Jbeta primers. The assay was immunoSEQ multiplex PCR, and TCRdb's table has in-frame clones only and misses some. The table lists tens of thousands of clones, about 77% of them singletons. Sample: PBMCs. The source is a man aged 35 to 55 in good health and CMV-seronegative.

The CDR3 region has the DNA TGCAGCGTTTCGGAGAACATTCAGTACTTC. Its protein is CSVSENIQYF. The J gene is TRBJ2-4, the V gene TRBV29-1; D is unclear. V gave up 5 bases and J gave up 7 bases, with 6 bases separating them. CDR1 is SQVTM and CDR2 is ANQGSEA in the germline V gene. The CDR3 spans 10 residues.

The chain joins TRBV27 to TRBJ1-5, with TRBD1 matching 9 bases. The junction had 12 bases not matched to a gene; V was cut back by 1 base and J by 2 bases. This CDR3 is built from 19 residues. The germline CDR1 and CDR2 sequences are MNHEY and SMNVEV (reference sequence). The CDR3 DNA sequence: TGTGCCAGCAGTTTATTCGGGCGACAGGGGGGGACGGGCAATCAGCCCCAGCATTTT. Translating gives CASSLFGRQGGTGNQPQHF.

V and J are TRBV9 and TRBJ2-3; TRBD2 matches 12 bases. The trim removed 0 bases at V and 2 bases at J, leaving 7 bases unmatched. The CDR3 is 18 amino acids. Germline lookup yields CDR1 SGDLS and CDR2 YYNGEE. The DNA of the CDR3 is TGTGCCAGCAGCGTAGCCCCCTCTAGCGGGGGGGCCACAGATACGCAGTATTTT. This translates into CASSVAPSSGGATDTQYF.

The rearrangement joins TRBV2 to TRBJ2-7; D is possibly TRBD2 (6 bases). V lost 6 bases and J lost 2, with 23 bases in between. The CDR3 loop spans 17 amino acids. Germline V CDR1 and CDR2: SNHLY, FYNNEI. CDR3 in amino acids: CASRARWRAPNAYEQYF. The DNA of the CDR3 is TGTGCCAGCAGGGCACGTTGGAGGGCCCCTAACGCCTACGAGCAGTACTTC. The entire variable domain, with the rest obtained from reference TRBV2 and TRBJ2-7, is as follows: EPEVTQTPSHQVTQMGQEVILRCVPISNHLYFYWYRQILGQKVEFLVSFYNNEISEKSEIFDDQFSVERPDGSNFTLKIRSTKLEDSAMYFCASRARWRAPNAYEQYFGPGTRLTVT.

The chain links TRBV27 to TRBJ2-7, with 9 bases that match TRBD1. CDR1 and CDR2 from the germline V gene are MNHEY and SMNVEV (reference sequence). The CDR3 consists of 13 residues. Germline trimming cut 8 bases from V and 3 bases from J; bases unmatched to any gene: 5. This CDR3 is CASAGQGIYEQYF. CDR3 DNA sequence: TGTGCCAGCGCCGGACAGGGGATCTACGAGCAGTACTTC.

The CDR3 region is CASSLEQGRGNTEAFF. The CDR3 region has the DNA TGCGCCAGCAGCTTGGAACAGGGTCGCGGGAACACTGAAGCTTTCTTT. The chain recombines TRBV5-1 with TRBJ1-1; a weak D match, TRBD1 (6 bases). This CDR3 has 16 amino acids. Trimming pared 0 bases from V and 1 base from J, leaving 13 bases between. The V gene's germline CDR1 is SGHRS and CDR2 YFSETQ. Filled out from reference TRBV5-1 and TRBJ1-1, the complete variable domain reads KAGVTQTPRYLIKTRGQQVTLSCSPISGHRSVSWYQQTPGQGLQFLFEYFSETQRNKGNFPGRFSGRQFSNSRSEMNVSTLELGDSALYLCASSLEQGRGNTEAFFGQGTRLTVV.

The chain couples TRBV7-8 to TRBJ1-2; D is perhaps TRBD1 (6 bases). The CDR3 totals 15 residues. V was cut by 1 base and J by 4 bases, with 13 bases left in between. Germline V gene sequence: CDR1 SGHVS, CDR2 FQNEAQ. The CDR3 nucleotides are TGTGCCAGCAGCTTAGTACGTGGGGGCTTCTATGGCTACACCTTC. Amino acids: CASSLVRGGFYGYTF.

The V gene is TRBV19, the J gene TRBJ2-7, with D perhaps matching TRBD2 (5 bases). The CDR3 runs to 14 residues. Looked up from germline, CDR1 is LNHDA and CDR2 is SQIVND (reference sequence). Trimming shortened V by 4 bases and J by 0 bases, and 10 bases separated the two germline ends. The CDR3 DNA reads as TGTGCCAGTAGTACCCCGGGGAGCTCCTACGAGCAGTACTTC. Translated: CASSTPGSSYEQYF.

This clone was detected only once. The chain carries TRBV10-3 and TRBJ2-7; D is possibly TRBD2 (5 bases). V was shortened by 10 bases and J by 0 bases, with 16 bases between the two germline ends. The CDR3 consists of 14 residues. CDR1 and CDR2 from the germline V gene are ENHRY and SYGVKD. CDR3 amino acids: CATSSQDSSYEQYF. In DNA form, the CDR3 reads TGTGCCACCTCATCCCAGGACTCCTCCTACGAGCAGTACTTC.

This chain connects TRBV9 to TRBJ1-1; the D gene is possibly TRBD1 (6 bases). V lost 3 bases and J lost 0, with 9 bases in between. Germline lookup yields CDR1 SGDLS and CDR2 YYNGEE. This CDR3 has 14 amino acids. The CDR3 nucleotides read TGTGCCAGCAGCGAGTGGACAGTGAACACTGAAGCTTTCTTT. The encoded protein is CASSEWTVNTEAFF.

The chain recombines TRBV20-1 with TRBJ1-5; TRBD1 might be the D (6 bases). Germline loops: CDR1 DFQATT, CDR2 SNEGSKA (reference sequence). The CDR3 loop spans 11 amino acids. V was cut by 6 bases and J by 12 bases, with 15 bases left in between. The CDR3 is CSAGGLGHQHF. DNA for the CDR3: TGCAGTGCCGGGGGGCTGGGACACCAGCATTTT.

This sequence joins TRBV5-1 and TRBJ2-1, with 8 bases matching TRBD2. The V segment lost 2 bases and the J segment 4 bases; nucleotides outside the gene matches: 5. This CDR3 is built from 15 residues. The germline V gene has CDR1 SGHRS and CDR2 YFSETQ. The CDR3 DNA sequence: TGCGCCAGCAGCTTTGGGAGCGGGGGATACAATGAGCAGTTCTTC. Its protein is CASSFGSGGYNEQFF.

The rearrangement uses TRBV10-2 and TRBJ2-3; the match to TRBD2 covers 11 bases. The junction had 10 bases not matched to a gene; V was cut back by 8 bases and J by 3 bases. The CDR3 loop spans 16 amino acids. From germline, CDR1 is WSHSY and CDR2 SAAADI. This CDR3 is CASHQGLAVGTDTQYF. Written as DNA, the CDR3 is TGCGCCAGCCACCAGGGACTAGCGGTGGGTACAGATACGCAGTATTTT.

The chain carries TRBV5-1 and TRBJ2-1, with 7 bases lining up with TRBD2. V gave up 2 bases and J gave up 0 bases; unmatched junction bases: 8. This CDR3 has 17 amino acids. Germline V gene data show CDR1 as SGHRS and CDR2 as YFSETQ. CDR3 sequence (DNA): TGCGCCAGCAGCTTTCTCCTAGCGGCGAACTCCTACAATGAGCAGTTCTTC. This encodes CASSFLLAANSYNEQFF.

This clone was picked up a small number of times. V usage is TRBV19 and J usage is TRBJ2-7, with TRBD2 matching over 7 bases. CDR1 is LNHDA, CDR2 SQIVND, per germline (reference sequence). The CDR3 extends over 13 amino acids. J lost 7 bases, V lost 4 bases, and 7 bases had no gene match. The CDR3 spells CASSTDGRREQYF. The CDR3 DNA sequence: TGTGCCAGTAGTACCGACGGGAGGAGGGAGCAGTACTTC.

The rearrangement joins TRBV7-9 to TRBJ2-2; D perhaps matches TRBD2 (7 bases). Trimming shortened V by 5 bases and J by 5 bases, and 24 bases separated the two germline ends. This CDR3 comprises 18 residues. CDR1 is SEHNR, CDR2 FQNEAQ, per germline (reference sequence). The CDR3: CASSRGDWRGRQTGELFF. The CDR3 bases are TGTGCCAGCAGCCGAGGGGACTGGCGGGGGCGACAGACCGGGGAGCTGTTTTTT.

This chain links TRBV6-5 with TRBJ2-7; 8 nucleotides align to TRBD1. This CDR3 comprises 14 residues. V gave up 9 bases and J gave up 9 bases; unmatched junction bases: 16. Per germline, CDR1 MNHEY and CDR2 SVGAGI. CDR3 sequence reads: CASLGQVLAGGQYF. The CDR3 DNA is TGTGCCAGTCTGGGACAGGTCCTGGCAGGAGGGCAGTACTTC.

The chain combines TRBV4-2 with TRBJ2-1; 11 nucleotides agree with TRBD2. The CDR3 is made up of 18 amino acids. CDR1 is LGHNA, CDR2 YNFKEQ, per germline. Germline trimming cut 2 bases from V and 2 bases from J; bases unmatched to any gene: 8. CDR3 coding DNA: TGTGCCAGCAGCCAATTCTCGACTAGCGGGGTCACCTACAATGAGCAGTTCTTC. Protein product: CASSQFSTSGVTYNEQFF.

The rearrangement links TRBV2 to TRBJ2-4; the D gene is possibly TRBD2 (7 bases). V was trimmed by 5 bases and J by 5 bases, leaving 16 bases between them. The V gene's germline CDR1 is SNHLY and CDR2 FYNNEI. The CDR3 contains 15 residues. CDR3 residues: CASSFQGGAQNIQYF. The CDR3, as DNA: TGTGCCAGCAGTTTTCAAGGGGGGGCCCAAAACATTCAGTACTTC.

V is TRBV2 and J is TRBJ2-7; 7 nucleotides align to TRBD2. The CDR3 is 14 amino acids. V dropped 7 bases and J dropped 4; count of bases not matched to a gene: 10. CDR1 is SNHLY, CDR2 FYNNEI, per germline. The CDR3 reads CASTLGGSRYEQYF. The CDR3 bases are TGTGCCAGCACCTTGGGCGGGAGTAGATACGAGCAGTACTTC.